These T cell receptor beta chains were read from a single sample in a study of cytomegalovirus exposure and HLA in healthy donors. Repertoires were generated with immunoSEQ multiplex PCR, while TCRdb's copy carries only in-frame clones and drops some. The sample consists of some 160,000 clones, about 85% of them appearing once. The sequenced sample was PBMCs. Every receptor here comes from a male donor in good health and CMV-seropositive. Each CDR3 is given with its conserved first and last residue. The D gene is left open where the match is weak. A row's size may be missing; if present it is once, few, many or a size class.

v_call	cdr3_length	d_call	j_call	clone_size	cdr3_nt	cdr3_aa
TRBV20-1	11	.	TRBJ1-2	.	TGCAGTGCTAGAGGGGGGCCGGGGTACACCTTC	CSARGGPGYTF
TRBV11-3	13	.	TRBJ1-4	.	TGTGCCAGCAGCTTAGGACAGAGTGAAAAACTGTTTTTT	CASSLGQSEKLFF
TRBV30	15	TRBD2	TRBJ2-1	.	TGTGCCTGGATGCGTCTAGCGGGAGCGGGGAATGAGCAGTTCTTC	CAWMRLAGAGNEQFF
TRBV6-5	13	.	TRBJ1-3	.	TGTGCCAGCAGCCTCGACAGGCTGAACACCATATATTTT	CASSLDRLNTIYF
TRBV6-6	14	TRBD1	TRBJ2-1	.	TGTGCCAGCGTACCAGGGGGCGGGACCTACGAGCAGTTCTTC	CASVPGGGTYEQFF
TRBV29-1	15	TRBD2	TRBJ2-1	once	TGCAGCGCGAGACTAGCGGGAGGCCTTATGAATGAGCAGTTCTTC	CSARLAGGLMNEQFF
TRBV6-1	14	.	TRBJ1-1	.	TGTGCCAGCAGTGAGGGGCCAGCGAACACTGAAGCTTTCTTT	CASSEGPANTEAFF
TRBV7-9	16	TRBD2	TRBJ2-3	.	TGTTCCAGCAATAAAGATAGCGGGAGTAGAGTAGATACGCAGTATTTT	CSSNKDSGSRVDTQYF
TRBV29-1	14	TRBD1	TRBJ1-2	.	TGCAGCGTTGAAGATCCAGGGGGCGACTATGGCTACACCTTC	CSVEDPGGDYGYTF
TRBV9	11	.	TRBJ1-2	.	TGTGCCAGCAGCCTCCCCGGTGGCTACACCTTC	CASSLPGGYTF
TRBV7-2	13	.	TRBJ1-5	.	TGTGCCAGCAGCTTAGCGGCGCAGGGTGCCCAGCATTTT	CASSLAAQGAQHF
TRBV28	13	TRBD1	TRBJ1-2	.	TGTGCCAGCAGCAGACAGGGGGCGTATGGCTACACCTTC	CASSRQGAYGYTF
TRBV5-4	16	TRBD2	TRBJ2-3	.	TGTGCCAGCAGCTCCCCAGGACTAGCGGGCACAGATACGCAGTATTTT	CASSSPGLAGTDTQYF
TRBV7-9	17	TRBD2	TRBJ2-1	.	TGTTCCAGCAGCTTAGCGCACGTAGGACTAGTTATACCCGAGCAGTTCTTC	CSSSLAHVGLVIPEQFF
TRBV5-1	18	.	TRBJ2-1	.	TGCGCCAGCAGCTTGGCCGTTTGGGGTCTAGCGCTCTACAATGAGCAGTTCTTC	CASSLAVWGLALYNEQFF
TRBV4-1	15	TRBD1	TRBJ1-5	few	TGCGCCAGCAGTCTCGGACAGGGGTCCCATCAGCCCCAGCATTTT	CASSLGQGSHQPQHF
TRBV28	14	.	TRBJ1-2	.	TGTGCCAGCAGTTCCCCCGGGAATAACTATGGCTACACCTTC	CASSSPGNNYGYTF
TRBV18	14	TRBD2	TRBJ2-3	.	TGTGCCAGCTCACCGGGACTAGGCACAGATACGCAGTATTTT	CASSPGLGTDTQYF
TRBV2	12	TRBD1	TRBJ2-7	.	TGTGCCAGCACGGGACAGCACTACGAGCAGTACTTC	CASTGQHYEQYF
TRBV9	13	.	TRBJ2-2	.	TGTGCCAGCAGCGATACGGGGGTCGGGGAGCTGTTTTTT	CASSDTGVGELFF
TRBV6-1	15	.	TRBJ1-5	.	TGTGCCAGCAGTGCCGGCCAGGGCTCCCCTCAGCCCCAGCATTTT	CASSAGQGSPQPQHF
TRBV5-1	17	.	TRBJ2-1	.	TGCGCCAGCAGGAAGTACGGAGGGAGGAGCTCCTACAATGAGCAGTTCTTC	CASRKYGGRSSYNEQFF
TRBV7-2	14	TRBD2	TRBJ2-7	once	TGTGCCAGCACCCCACGGGGGGGTACCTACGAGCAGTACTTC	CASTPRGGTYEQYF
TRBV7-9	16	TRBD1	TRBJ1-2	.	TGTGCCAGCAGCTGGGCGCCGGGACAGGGGTTCTATGGCTACACCTTC	CASSWAPGQGFYGYTF
TRBV29-1	10	.	TRBJ1-2	once	TGCAGCGTTGGAGGGCGCGGCTACACCTTC	CSVGGRGYTF
TRBV25-1	13	.	TRBJ1-5	.	TGTGCCAGCAGTGAATGGGAGGGCCAGCCCCAGCATTTT	CASSEWEGQPQHF
TRBV27	13	.	TRBJ2-3	once	TGTGCCAGCAGTTTTATTATTGCAGATACGCAGTATTTT	CASSFIIADTQYF
TRBV6-5	12	.	TRBJ1-1	.	TGTGCCAGCAGCCAGGGAGGCACTGAAGCTTTCTTT	CASSQGGTEAFF
TRBV30	14	TRBD2	TRBJ2-5	.	TGTGCCTGGAGTCGGAGCGGGGTCCAAGAGACCCAGTACTTC	CAWSRSGVQETQYF